This T cell receptor (beta chain) derives from a study of OX40 agonist ivuxolimab in advanced cancers. The CDR3 covers 13 residues. In germline, CDR1 is SGHNT, CDR2 YYREEE (reference sequence). Trimming removed 4 bases from V and 2 bases from J, with 9 bases in between. Sequenced by immunoSEQ multiplex PCR; TCRdb stores in-frame clones only, minus some. Among about 71,000 clones, over 80% were seen once, and the ten largest hold 13% to 15%. This clone has just one count. The material sequenced was CD4+ or CD8+ T cells sorted from blood, taken in a trial of the OX40 agonist ivuxolimab. The sequence was obtained from an adult with an advanced solid tumor such as melanoma, head and neck, liver or kidney cancer. This chain uses TRBV5-4 with TRBJ2-5; no reliable D call. CDR3 protein: CASSERIQETQYF. CDR3 bases: TGTGCCAGCAGCGAGCGTATTCAAGAGACCCAGTACTTC.